The 21 T cell receptor beta chains presented below share a single source sample, sequenced in a study of T cell changes during pregnancy in multiple sclerosis. Sequencing used immunoSEQ multiplex PCR; TCRdb keeps in-frame clones, though not all of them. Found here are about 22,000 clones, 70% to 90% of them singletons; the top ten hold around 0.96%. Specimen: CD4+ T cells from peripheral blood mononuclear cells, collected in the second trimester of pregnancy. The receptors stem from a female donor in good health, enrolled as a control in a pregnancy study.

The CDR3 sequence: CASSRSTGQTTEAFF. The CDR3 DNA is TGCGCCAGCAGCCGAAGTACGGGACAAACCACTGAAGCTTTCTTT. The chain is built from TRBV5-1 and TRBJ1-1; TRBD1 might be the D (6 bases). V was clipped by 4 bases and J by 4 bases, with 17 bases between them. From germline, CDR1 is SGHRS and CDR2 YFSETQ. The CDR3 runs to 15 residues.

The chain is built from TRBV4-2 and TRBJ2-2; 10 positions agree with TRBD2. Germline trimming cut 3 bases from V and 0 bases from J; bases unmatched to any gene: 4. The germline V gene encodes CDR1 LGHNA and CDR2 YNFKEQ. The CDR3 is made up of 17 amino acids. The CDR3 region has the DNA TGTGCCAGCAGCCACCGCACTAGCGGGACGAACACCGGGGAGCTGTTTTTT. This encodes CASSHRTSGTNTGELFF.

The rearrangement joins TRBV6-5 to TRBJ2-3; D is perhaps TRBD2 (6 bases). The V gene's germline CDR1 is MNHEY and CDR2 SVGAGI. The ends were cut back, 4 bases at V and 3 bases at J, with 17 bases in the middle. CDR3 size: 16 residues. In nucleotides, the CDR3 is TGTGCCAGCAGTTCCCCGGTGGAGGGATGGACAGATACGCAGTATTTT. Residues: CASSSPVEGWTDTQYF.

The rearrangement links TRBV7-3 to TRBJ2-3; D uncertain. Trimming shortened V by 0 bases and J by 6 bases, and 7 bases separated the two germline ends. In germline, CDR1 is SGHTA, CDR2 FQGTGA. The CDR3 runs 13 residues. The CDR3 region is CASSLTWADTQYF. CDR3 DNA: TGTGCCAGCAGCTTAACGTGGGCTGATACGCAGTATTTT.

CDR3 in amino acids: CASSAGTNQETQYF. DNA for the CDR3: TGTGCCAGCAGCGCTGGGACTAACCAAGAGACCCAGTACTTC. V and J are TRBV2 and TRBJ2-5; 7 bases are shared with TRBD2. The V and J ends lost 6 bases and 0 bases, in that order; junction bases with no gene match: 4. The CDR3 runs to 14 residues. Germline lookup yields CDR1 SNHLY and CDR2 FYNNEI.

The CDR3 loop reads CASSSGQGWYEQYF. For the CDR3, the DNA is TGTGCCAGCAGCTCCGGACAGGGTTGGTACGAGCAGTACTTC. The chain combines TRBV5-6 with TRBJ2-7; 8 bases fit TRBD1. The V gene's germline CDR1 is SGHDT and CDR2 YYEEEE. The CDR3 is made up of 14 amino acids. Unmatched junction bases numbered 6, after V lost 3 bases and J lost 4 bases.

This clone appeared a few times. This rearrangement joins TRBV2 to TRBJ2-1; 13 bases agree with TRBD2. The V gene's germline CDR1 is SNHLY and CDR2 FYNNEI. This CDR3 contains 17 residues. V was pared by 5 bases and J by 3 bases, with 7 bases of the junction left unmatched. CDR3 in amino acids: CASSYSGLAGVYNEQFF. The CDR3, as DNA: TGTGCCAGCAGTTATAGTGGACTAGCGGGAGTCTACAATGAGCAGTTCTTC.

The chain links TRBV29-1 to TRBJ1-3; D perhaps matches TRBD1 (5 bases). The V and J ends lost 3 bases and 4 bases respectively, with 10 bases between them. Germline V gives CDR1 SQVTM, CDR2 ANQGSEA. The CDR3 runs to 13 residues. CDR3 in DNA: TGCAGCGTTGACCCCGGGGGGGGAAACACCATATATTTT. Translating it yields CSVDPGGGNTIYF.

V usage is TRBV29-1 and J usage is TRBJ1-1; 7 bases fit TRBD1. Germline lookup yields CDR1 SQVTM and CDR2 ANQGSEA. V was clipped by 7 bases and J by 0 bases; unmatched bases: 5. The CDR3 is made up of 13 amino acids. For the CDR3, the DNA is TGCAGCGGCTGGGACAGCTTGAACACTGAAGCTTTCTTT. Its protein product is CSGWDSLNTEAFF.

This clone has just one count. CDR3 coding DNA: TGCGCCAGCAGCCCAGGAGCGGGGGCCATCTCCTACGAGCAGTACTTC. Translation gives CASSPGAGAISYEQYF. The chain joins TRBV5-1 to TRBJ2-7, with 8 bases identical to TRBD2. J lost 0 bases, V lost 4 bases, and 9 bases had no gene match. From germline, CDR1 is SGHRS and CDR2 YFSETQ. The CDR3 contains 16 residues.

The chain combines TRBV4-3 with TRBJ1-6; 7 positions match TRBD1. There are 16 residues in the CDR3. CDR1 LGHNA and CDR2 YSLEER come from the germline V gene. V lost 0 bases, J lost 7 bases, and 6 bases stayed unmatched. CDR3 amino acids: CASSQDWEQGNSPLHF. The DNA for the CDR3 is TGCGCCAGCAGCCAAGATTGGGAACAGGGGAATTCACCCCTCCACTTT.

CDR3 nucleotide sequence: TGTGCCAGCAGTTTAGGAGTTGAGCAGTTCTTC. Residues: CASSLGVEQFF. The chain couples TRBV28 to TRBJ2-1; no clear D gene. Per the germline V gene, CDR1 is MDHEN and CDR2 is SYDVKM. V lost 2 bases to trimming and J lost 9 bases, with 5 bases between them. The CDR3 is made up of 11 amino acids.

The rearrangement joins TRBV9 to TRBJ2-7; 10 positions match TRBD2. This CDR3 spans 15 amino acids. Germline lookup yields CDR1 SGDLS and CDR2 YYNGEE. V shed 4 bases and J 1 base; nucleotides not matched to a gene: 5. The DNA for the CDR3 is TGTGCCAGCAGCCCGGGACTAGCGTCGTCCTACGAGCAGTACTTC. Translating gives CASSPGLASSYEQYF.

This chain connects TRBV9 to TRBJ1-2, with a tentative D call TRBD1 (6 bases). The germline V gene encodes CDR1 SGDLS and CDR2 YYNGEE. This CDR3 comprises 14 residues. Trimming cost V 1 base and J 1 base, with 8 bases left between them. The CDR3 DNA is TGTGCCAGCAGCGTAACACAGGGTAACTATGGCTACACCTTC. Translating gives CASSVTQGNYGYTF.

The chain links TRBV19 to TRBJ2-1; 10 positions match TRBD2. CDR3 length: 14 residues. Per germline, CDR1 LNHDA and CDR2 SQIVND (reference sequence). The V and J ends lost 5 bases and 6 bases, in that order; junction bases with no gene match: 4. The CDR3 spells CASSGLAGANEQFF. The DNA of the CDR3 is TGTGCCAGTAGTGGCCTAGCGGGGGCCAATGAGCAGTTCTTC.

The chain has TRBV5-1 and TRBJ2-1, with a tentative D call TRBD1 (6 bases). Between the trimmed V and J ends, which lost 4 bases and 9 bases, there was a span of 23 bases. The CDR3 is 16 amino acids. Per the germline V gene, CDR1 is SGHRS and CDR2 is YFSETQ. The CDR3 protein is CASSPPRIGQQGEQFF. The DNA of the CDR3 is TGCGCCAGCAGCCCGCCCAGGATTGGACAGCAGGGTGAGCAGTTCTTC.

The chain has TRBV28 and TRBJ1-5; TRBD1 matches 8 bases. The germline gives CDR1 MDHEN, CDR2 SYDVKM. The length of the CDR3 is 16 residues. The junction had 7 bases not matched to a gene; V was cut back by 5 bases and J by 1 base. The CDR3 DNA reads TGTGCCAGCAGTCTCAGGGGGCCTTGGAGCAATCAGCCCCAGCATTTT. This translates into CASSLRGPWSNQPQHF.

The chain links TRBV7-2 to TRBJ1-3; D may be TRBD1 (6 bases). The CDR3 consists of 17 residues. V was clipped by 1 base and J by 1 base, with 14 bases between them. CDR1 SGHTA and CDR2 FQGNSA come from the germline V gene. CDR3 in amino acids: CASSLGGGGLSGNTIYF. CDR3 bases: TGTGCCAGCAGCTTAGGGGGAGGGGGTTTGTCTGGAAACACCATATATTTT.

This rearrangement joins TRBV18 to TRBJ2-1; weak D call: TRBD2 (5 bases). There are 15 residues in the CDR3. Germline loops: CDR1 KGHSH, CDR2 LQKENI. V was pared by 2 bases and J by 2 bases, with 10 bases between. The CDR3 region has the DNA TGTGCCAGCTCACCAGAGGGAACCACCTACAATGAGCAGTTCTTC. Amino acid sequence: CASSPEGTTYNEQFF.

This chain joins TRBV6-5 and TRBJ2-7; 8 bases map to TRBD2. J gave up 1 base and V 0 bases, and 5 bases lay outside the gene matches. Germline CDR1 is MNHEY and CDR2 is SVGAGI. The CDR3 runs to 16 residues. CDR3 region: CASSYSTGGRSYEQYF. DNA of the CDR3: TGTGCCAGCAGTTACTCGACGGGCGGGAGGTCCTACGAGCAGTACTTC.

The chain recombines TRBV15 with TRBJ1-3, with no clear D. The germline V gene has CDR1 LNHNV and CDR2 YYDKDF (reference sequence). The length of the CDR3 is 16 residues. Trimming pared 6 bases from V and 1 base from J, leaving 16 bases between. The CDR3 spells CATREPVEGSGNTIYF. Written as DNA, the CDR3 is TGTGCCACCAGAGAACCCGTGGAGGGATCTGGAAACACCATATATTTT.